The sample holds many counts of the clone carrying this T cell receptor beta chain. Trimming shortened V by 5 bases and J by 4 bases, and 9 bases separated the two germline ends. Per the germline V gene, CDR1 is SEHNR and CDR2 is FQNEAQ (reference sequence). The CDR3 is 12 amino acids. Both TCRalpha and TCRbeta chains were reverse transcribed with V-gene-specific primers. A roughly 20-cycle PCR with a constant-region primer and V-primer adapter amplified TCRs. TCRdb fed the reads into MiXCR, producing one record per CDR3 protein. The table records tens of thousands of distinct CDR3 sequences, 15% to 20% of them present only once. Regarding time point: after trial treatment. Treatment noted: LDRT plus nivolumab, ipilimumab, low-dose cyclophosphamide and aspirin (RACIN trial). Eligibility criteria specified advanced solid malignancies devoid of tumor-infiltrating lymphocytes. This sample is part of a study of low-dose radiotherapy and immunotherapy resistance in tumors. Study details: Members of Cohort 1 were treated with 0.5 Gy per fraction every 2 weeks. The prescribed total PTV dose was 6.5 Gy.

The sequenced sample was PBMCs, obtained after low-dose radiotherapy plus immunotherapy. This sequence joins TRBV7-9 and TRBJ2-7; no firm D call. This TCR was recovered from a male donor with prostate cancer. Here the CDR3 DNA reads TGTGCCAGCAGCGTAGACCGGTACGAGCAGTACTTC. This translates into CASSVDRYEQYF.